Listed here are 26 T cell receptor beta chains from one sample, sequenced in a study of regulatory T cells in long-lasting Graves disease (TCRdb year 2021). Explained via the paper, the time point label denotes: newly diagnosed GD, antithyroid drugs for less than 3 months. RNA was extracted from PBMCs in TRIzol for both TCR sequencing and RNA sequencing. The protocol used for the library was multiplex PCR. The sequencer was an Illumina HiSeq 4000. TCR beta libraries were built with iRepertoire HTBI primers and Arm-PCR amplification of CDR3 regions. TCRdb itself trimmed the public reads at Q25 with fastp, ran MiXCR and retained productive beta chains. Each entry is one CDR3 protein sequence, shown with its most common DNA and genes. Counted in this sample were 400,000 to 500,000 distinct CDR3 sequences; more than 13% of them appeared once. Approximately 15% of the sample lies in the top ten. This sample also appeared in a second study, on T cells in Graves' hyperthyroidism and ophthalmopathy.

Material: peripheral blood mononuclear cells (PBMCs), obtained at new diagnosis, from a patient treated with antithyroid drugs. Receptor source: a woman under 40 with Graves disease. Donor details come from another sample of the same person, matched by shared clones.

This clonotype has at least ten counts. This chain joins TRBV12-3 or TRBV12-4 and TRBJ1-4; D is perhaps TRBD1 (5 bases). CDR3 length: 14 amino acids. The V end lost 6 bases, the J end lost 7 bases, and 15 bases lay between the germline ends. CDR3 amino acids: CASSPGGGIEKLFF. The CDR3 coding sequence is TGTGCCAGCAGCCCGGGCGGGGGGATTGAAAAACTGTTTTTT.

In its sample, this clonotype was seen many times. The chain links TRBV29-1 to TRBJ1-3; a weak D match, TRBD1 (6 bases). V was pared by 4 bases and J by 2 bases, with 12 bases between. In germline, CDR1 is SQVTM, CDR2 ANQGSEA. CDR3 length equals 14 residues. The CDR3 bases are TGCAGCGTTGGGGGGGCCGGACCTGGAAACACCATATATTTT. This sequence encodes CSVGGAGPGNTIYF.

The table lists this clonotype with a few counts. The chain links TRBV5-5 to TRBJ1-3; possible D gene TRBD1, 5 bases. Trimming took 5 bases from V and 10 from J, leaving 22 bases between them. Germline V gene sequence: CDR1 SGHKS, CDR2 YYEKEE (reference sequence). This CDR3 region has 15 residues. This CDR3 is CASSLLRDGPRTIYF. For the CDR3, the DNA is TGTGCCAGCAGTTTACTCCGGGACGGCCCTCGGACCATATATTTT.

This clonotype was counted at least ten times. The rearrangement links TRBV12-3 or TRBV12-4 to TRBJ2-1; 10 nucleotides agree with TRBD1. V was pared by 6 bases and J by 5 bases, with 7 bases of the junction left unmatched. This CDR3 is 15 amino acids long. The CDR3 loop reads CASRSGTGANNEQFF. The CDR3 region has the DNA TGTGCCAGCAGGTCCGGGACAGGGGCTAACAATGAGCAGTTCTTC.

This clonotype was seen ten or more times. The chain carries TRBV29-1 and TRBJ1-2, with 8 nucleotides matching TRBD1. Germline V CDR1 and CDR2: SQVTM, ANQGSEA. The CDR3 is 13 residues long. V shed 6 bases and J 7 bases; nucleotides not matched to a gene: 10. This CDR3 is CSVTGQGVAGYTF. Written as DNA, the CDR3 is TGCAGCGTCACAGGACAGGGTGTGGCTGGCTACACCTTC.

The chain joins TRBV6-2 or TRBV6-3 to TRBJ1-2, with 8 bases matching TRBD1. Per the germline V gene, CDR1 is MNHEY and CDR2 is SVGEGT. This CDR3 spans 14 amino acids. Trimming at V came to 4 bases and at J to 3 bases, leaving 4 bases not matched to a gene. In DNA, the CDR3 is TGTGCCAGCAGTTCGCCAGGGGGCGACTATGGCTACACCTTC. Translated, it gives CASSSPGGDYGYTF.

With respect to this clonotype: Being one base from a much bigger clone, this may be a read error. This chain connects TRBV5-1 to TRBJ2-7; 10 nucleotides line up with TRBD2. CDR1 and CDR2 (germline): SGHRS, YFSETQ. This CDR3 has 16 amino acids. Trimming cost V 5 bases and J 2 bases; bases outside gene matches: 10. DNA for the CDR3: TGCGCCAGCAGGGCACTGGGACTAGCGAGGACCTACGAGCAGTACTTC. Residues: CASRALGLARTYEQYF.

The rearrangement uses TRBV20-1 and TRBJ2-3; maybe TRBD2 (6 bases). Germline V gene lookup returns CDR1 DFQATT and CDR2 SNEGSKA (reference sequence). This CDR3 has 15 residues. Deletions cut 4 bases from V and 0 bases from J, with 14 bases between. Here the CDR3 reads CSATSGGTSTDTQYF. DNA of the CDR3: TGCAGTGCTACATCCGGGGGAACTAGCACAGATACGCAGTATTTT.

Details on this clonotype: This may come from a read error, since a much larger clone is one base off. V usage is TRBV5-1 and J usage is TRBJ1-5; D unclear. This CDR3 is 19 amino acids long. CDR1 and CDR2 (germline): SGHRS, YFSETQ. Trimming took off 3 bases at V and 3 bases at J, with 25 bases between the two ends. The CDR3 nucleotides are TGCGCCAGCAGCTGCCACGGAGGACCACGAGGGTGGGTCAATCAGCCCCAGCATTTT. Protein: CASSCHGGPRGWVNQPQHF.

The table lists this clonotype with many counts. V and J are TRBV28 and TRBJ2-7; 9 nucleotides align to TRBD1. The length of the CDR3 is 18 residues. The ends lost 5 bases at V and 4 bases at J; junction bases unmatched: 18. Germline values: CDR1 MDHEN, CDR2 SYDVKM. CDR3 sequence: CASSILSLRDRAGYEQYF. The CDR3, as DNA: TGTGCCAGCAGTATATTATCCCTCCGGGACAGGGCGGGGTACGAGCAGTACTTC.

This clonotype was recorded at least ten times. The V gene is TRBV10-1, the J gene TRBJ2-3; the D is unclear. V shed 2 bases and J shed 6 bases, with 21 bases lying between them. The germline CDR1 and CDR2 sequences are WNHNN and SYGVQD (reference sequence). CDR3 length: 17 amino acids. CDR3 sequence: CASSEGIEGSLSDTQYF. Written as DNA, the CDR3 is TGCGCCAGCAGTGAGGGGATAGAAGGGTCTTTATCGGATACGCAGTATTTT.

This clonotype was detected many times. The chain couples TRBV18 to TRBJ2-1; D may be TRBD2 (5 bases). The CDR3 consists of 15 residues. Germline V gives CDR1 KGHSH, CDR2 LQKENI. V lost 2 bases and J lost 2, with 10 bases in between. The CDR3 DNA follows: TGTGCCAGCTCACCATTGGAGGCCACCTACAATGAGCAGTTCTTC. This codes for CASSPLEATYNEQFF.

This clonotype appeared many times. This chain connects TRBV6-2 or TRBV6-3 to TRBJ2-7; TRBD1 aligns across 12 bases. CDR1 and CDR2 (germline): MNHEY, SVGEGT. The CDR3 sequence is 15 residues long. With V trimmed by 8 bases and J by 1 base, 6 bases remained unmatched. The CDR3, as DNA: TGTGCCAGCGGGGACAGGGGGCATGGGTCCTACGAGCAGTACTTC. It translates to CASGDRGHGSYEQYF.

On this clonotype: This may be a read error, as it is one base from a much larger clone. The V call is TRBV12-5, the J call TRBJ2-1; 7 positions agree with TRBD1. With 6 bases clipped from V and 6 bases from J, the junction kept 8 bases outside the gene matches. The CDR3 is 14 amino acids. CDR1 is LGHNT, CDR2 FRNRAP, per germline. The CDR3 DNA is TGTGCTAGTGGGTCCGGGACAGCACGCAATGAGCAGTTCTTC. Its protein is CASGSGTARNEQFF.

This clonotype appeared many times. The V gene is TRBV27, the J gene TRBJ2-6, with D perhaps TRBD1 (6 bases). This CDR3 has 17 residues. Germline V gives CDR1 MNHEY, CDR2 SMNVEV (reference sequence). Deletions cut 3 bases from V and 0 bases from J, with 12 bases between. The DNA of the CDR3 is TGTGCCAGCAGTTTCCGACAGGCGAGCTCTGGGGCCAACGTCCTGACTTTC. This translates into CASSFRQASSGANVLTF.

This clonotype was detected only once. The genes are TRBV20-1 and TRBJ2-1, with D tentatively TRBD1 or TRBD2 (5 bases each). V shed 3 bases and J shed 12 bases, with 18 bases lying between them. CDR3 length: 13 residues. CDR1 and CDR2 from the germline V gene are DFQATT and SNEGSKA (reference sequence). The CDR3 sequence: CSASPQEGLSQFF. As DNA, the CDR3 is TGCAGTGCTAGTCCACAGGAAGGACTGTCGCAGTTCTTC.

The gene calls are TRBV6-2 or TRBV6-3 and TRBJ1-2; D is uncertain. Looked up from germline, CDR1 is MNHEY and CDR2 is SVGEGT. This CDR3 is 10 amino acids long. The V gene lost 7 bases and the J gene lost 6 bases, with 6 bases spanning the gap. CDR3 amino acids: CASNVDGYTF. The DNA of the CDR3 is TGTGCCAGCAACGTGGATGGCTACACCTTC.

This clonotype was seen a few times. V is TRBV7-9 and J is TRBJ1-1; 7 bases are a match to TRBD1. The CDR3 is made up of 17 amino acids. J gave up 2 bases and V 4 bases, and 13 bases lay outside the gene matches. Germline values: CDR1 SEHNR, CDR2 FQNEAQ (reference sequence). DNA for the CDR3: TGTGCCAGCAGCTGGGGTGACAGGGAGGGTCAAAACACTGAAGCTTTCTTT. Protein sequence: CASSWGDREGQNTEAFF.

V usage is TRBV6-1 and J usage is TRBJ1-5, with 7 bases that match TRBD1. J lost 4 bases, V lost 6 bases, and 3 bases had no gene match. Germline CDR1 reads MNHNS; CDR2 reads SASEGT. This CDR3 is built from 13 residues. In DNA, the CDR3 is TGTGCCAGCAGGGGACAGACAAATCAGCCCCAGCATTTT. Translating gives CASRGQTNQPQHF.

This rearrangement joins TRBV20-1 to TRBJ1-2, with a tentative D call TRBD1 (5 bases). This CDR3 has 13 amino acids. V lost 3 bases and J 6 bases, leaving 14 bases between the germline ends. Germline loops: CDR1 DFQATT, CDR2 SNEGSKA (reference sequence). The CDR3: CSASSGGRDGYTF. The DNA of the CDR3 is TGCAGTGCTAGTAGTGGGGGGAGAGATGGCTACACCTTC.

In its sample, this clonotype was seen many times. The CDR3 here is CATQTSLEQYF. The CDR3, as DNA: TGTGCCACGCAGACTAGCCTCGAGCAGTACTTC. The chain is built from TRBV2 and TRBJ2-7; 7 bases fit TRBD2. Looked up from germline, CDR1 is SNHLY and CDR2 is FYNNEI. Germline trimming cut 10 bases from V and 6 bases from J; bases unmatched to any gene: 6. The CDR3 has 11 amino acids.

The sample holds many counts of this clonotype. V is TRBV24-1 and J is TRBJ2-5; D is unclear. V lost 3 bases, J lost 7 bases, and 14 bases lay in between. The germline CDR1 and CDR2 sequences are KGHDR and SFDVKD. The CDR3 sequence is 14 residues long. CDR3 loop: CATSDPSSIGTQYF. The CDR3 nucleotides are TGTGCCACCAGTGATCCCAGCTCAATCGGGACCCAGTACTTC.

Written as DNA, the CDR3 is TGTGCCAGTAGTATAGTTGGGGGTTTGGGCAATGAGCAGTTCTTC. Translated, it gives CASSIVGGLGNEQFF. The chain is built from TRBV19 and TRBJ2-1; D tentatively fits TRBD1 or TRBD2 (5 bases each). V was pared by 1 base and J by 6 bases, with 13 bases between. This CDR3 is 15 amino acids long. In germline, CDR1 is LNHDA, CDR2 SQIVND (reference sequence).

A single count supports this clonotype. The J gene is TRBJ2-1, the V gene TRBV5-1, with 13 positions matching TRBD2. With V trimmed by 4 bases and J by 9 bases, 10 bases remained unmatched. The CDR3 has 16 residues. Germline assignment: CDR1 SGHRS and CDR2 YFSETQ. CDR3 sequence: CASSNLTSGRASEQFF. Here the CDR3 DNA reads TGCGCCAGCAGCAACTTAACTAGCGGGAGGGCCAGTGAGCAGTTCTTC.

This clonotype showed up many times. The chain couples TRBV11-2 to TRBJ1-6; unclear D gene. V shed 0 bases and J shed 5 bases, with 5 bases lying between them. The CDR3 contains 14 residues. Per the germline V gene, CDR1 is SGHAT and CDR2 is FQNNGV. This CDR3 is CASSLEKNNSPLHF. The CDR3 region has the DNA TGTGCCAGCAGCTTAGAAAAGAATAATTCACCCCTCCACTTT.

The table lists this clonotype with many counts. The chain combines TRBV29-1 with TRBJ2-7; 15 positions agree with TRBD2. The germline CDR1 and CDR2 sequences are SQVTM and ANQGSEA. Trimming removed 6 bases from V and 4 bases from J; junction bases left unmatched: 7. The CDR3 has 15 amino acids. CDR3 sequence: CSVKGLAGGAYEQYF. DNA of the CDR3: TGCAGCGTAAAAGGACTAGCGGGAGGGGCGTACGAGCAGTACTTC.